The next 28 T cell receptor beta chains were all read from a single sample in a study of cytomegalovirus exposure and HLA in healthy donors. 13 Jbeta primers and 60 Vbeta primers were used for the PCR. The assay was immunoSEQ multiplex PCR, and TCRdb's table has in-frame clones only and misses some. The repertoire holds around 130,000 clones, with roughly 88% as singletons. Specimen: PBMCs. These receptors were collected from a woman aged 18-30 years in good health and CMV-seropositive.

This clone was seen a handful of times. This sequence joins TRBV15 and TRBJ2-3; D is possibly TRBD1 (5 bases). The length of the CDR3 is 14 residues. Trimming cost V 5 bases and J 5 bases, with 14 bases left between them. Germline loops: CDR1 LNHNV, CDR2 YYDKDF (reference sequence). The chain's CDR3 is CATSAGISGDTQYF. The CDR3 region has the DNA TGTGCCACCAGCGCAGGGATCTCAGGAGATACGCAGTATTTT.

The V and J genes are TRBV2 and TRBJ2-7, with D possibly TRBD1 on 6 matching bases. Trimming took off 1 base at V and 3 bases at J, with 10 bases between the two ends. Germline CDR1 and CDR2: SNHLY and FYNNEI. The CDR3 runs to 14 residues. The CDR3 DNA reads as TGTGCCAGCAGTGAAGAACAGGGTCGCTACGAGCAGTACTTC. Translated, it gives CASSEEQGRYEQYF.

The chain uses TRBV4-1 and TRBJ2-5; D may be TRBD2 (6 bases). Germline V lookup: CDR1 MGHRA, CDR2 YSYEKL. The CDR3 has 15 amino acids. Trimming took off 4 bases at V and 5 bases at J, with 17 bases between the two ends. This chain's CDR3 is CASSRARWGEETQYF. In DNA, the CDR3 is TGCGCCAGCAGCCGCGCTAGGTGGGGGGAGGAGACCCAGTACTTC.

The chain couples TRBV13 to TRBJ1-2; TRBD1 agrees at 9 bases. Germline CDR1 and CDR2: PRHDT and FYEKMQ (reference sequence). J was trimmed by 6 bases and V by 0 bases; bases with no gene match: 5. CDR3 length: 15 amino acids. Here the CDR3 reads CASSLGDRGFDGYTF. The CDR3 region has the DNA TGTGCCAGCAGCTTAGGAGACAGGGGGTTTGATGGCTACACCTTC.

The V call is TRBV7-2, the J call TRBJ1-6; 7 bases align to TRBD1. The CDR3 totals 16 residues. The germline gives CDR1 SGHTA, CDR2 FQGNSA. The trim removed 0 bases at V and 9 bases at J, leaving 8 bases unmatched. This CDR3 reads CASSLASDRVASPLHF. Here the CDR3 DNA reads TGTGCCAGCAGCTTAGCGAGTGACAGGGTAGCTTCACCCCTCCACTTT. Full variable domain (rest looked up from reference TRBV7-2 and TRBJ1-6): GAGVSQSPSNKVTEKGKDVELRCDPISGHTALYWYRQSLGQGLEFLIYFQGNSAPDKSGLPSDRFSAERTGGSVSTLTIQRTQQEDSAVYLCASSLASDRVASPLHFGNGTRLTVT.

V is TRBV12-5 and J is TRBJ2-3; D perhaps matches TRBD1 (6 bases). V was clipped by 7 bases and J by 8 bases, with 13 bases between them. Germline V gives CDR1 LGHNT, CDR2 FRNRAP. This CDR3 is 12 amino acids long. The CDR3 is CASETGLRTQYF. In DNA form, the CDR3 reads TGTGCTAGTGAGACAGGATTGCGTACGCAGTATTTT.

A few counts support this clone. This chain connects TRBV6-4 to TRBJ2-1; TRBD2 matches at 14 bases. This CDR3 spans 16 amino acids. Germline lookup yields CDR1 MRHNA and CDR2 SNTAGT. Trimming removed 5 bases from V and 9 bases from J; junction bases left unmatched: 9. CDR3 sequence: CASSSSTSGGAAEQFF. The CDR3 DNA is TGTGCCAGCAGTTCCTCGACTAGCGGGGGGGCCGCTGAGCAGTTCTTC.

On this clone: The junction shows a germline mismatch at one end, possibly a read error. The CDR3 spells CACSDGTGVGYTF. In nucleotides, the CDR3 is TGTGCCTGCAGTGACGGGACAGGGGTCGGCTACACCTTC. V gene TRBV6-1 combines with J gene TRBJ1-2, with 10 bases that match TRBD1. Germline V CDR1 and CDR2: MNHNS, SASEGT. CDR3 length: 13 amino acids.

The chain couples TRBV18 to TRBJ1-3; D is perhaps TRBD1 (5 bases). The CDR3 is 13 residues long. V lost 3 bases and J 9 bases, leaving 12 bases between the germline ends. Germline CDR1 is KGHSH and CDR2 is LQKENI. DNA for the CDR3: TGTGCCAGCTCACCGGAGGGGCGGGGCACCATATATTTT. It is translated as CASSPEGRGTIYF.

This chain uses TRBV19 with TRBJ1-2; 8 nucleotides line up with TRBD1. V shed 8 bases, J shed 6 bases, and the junction held 8 bases outside the gene matches. Germline-derived CDR1 and CDR2 are LNHDA and SQIVND (reference sequence). The CDR3 contains 13 residues. The CDR3 DNA sequence: TGTGCCAGTCGAGCAGGGGGCACCCATGGCTACACCTTC. Protein sequence: CASRAGGTHGYTF. Variable domain in full (rest from reference TRBV19 and TRBJ1-2): DGGITQSPKYLFRKEGQNVTLSCEQNLNHDAMYWYRQDPGQGLRLIYYSQIVNDFQKGDIAEGYSVSREKKESFPLTVTSAQKNPTAFYLCASRAGGTHGYTFGSGTRLTVV.

The V gene is TRBV19, the J gene TRBJ2-7, with 7 bases matching TRBD2. This CDR3 has 15 amino acids. Losses at the gene ends were 3 bases for V and 3 bases for J; bases not matched to a gene: 8. The germline gives CDR1 LNHDA, CDR2 SQIVND (reference sequence). The CDR3 sequence is CASSISGGEIYEQYF. The CDR3, as DNA: TGTGCCAGTAGTATCTCTGGGGGGGAAATCTACGAGCAGTACTTC.

The V call is TRBV19, the J call TRBJ1-6; TRBD1 matches 8 bases. The CDR3 is 15 amino acids. V gave up 1 base and J gave up 6 bases; unmatched junction bases: 2. Germline values: CDR1 LNHDA, CDR2 SQIVND (reference sequence). CDR3: CASSIADRVNSPLHF. DNA for the CDR3: TGTGCCAGTAGTATAGCGGACAGGGTTAATTCACCCCTCCACTTT.

This chain uses TRBV2 with TRBJ2-5; 12 bases match TRBD2. The length of the CDR3 is 18 residues. Germline-derived CDR1 and CDR2 are SNHLY and FYNNEI. Trimming cost V 6 bases and J 2 bases; bases outside gene matches: 13. CDR3 loop: CASRARLAGVASQETQYF. The CDR3 coding sequence is TGTGCCAGCAGGGCTCGACTAGCGGGGGTGGCCAGTCAAGAGACCCAGTACTTC.

CDR3 loop: CASSGGRYQETQYF. CDR3 sequence (DNA): TGTGCCAGCAGCGGGGGGCGGTACCAAGAGACCCAGTACTTC. The J gene is TRBJ2-5, the V gene TRBV9; D perhaps matches TRBD1 (6 bases). Between the trimmed V and J ends, which lost 3 bases and 0 bases, there was a span of 9 bases. This CDR3 comprises 14 residues. Germline V gene lookup returns CDR1 SGDLS and CDR2 YYNGEE. The complete variable domain, with remaining parts taken from reference TRBV9 and TRBJ2-5, reads DSGVTQTPKHLITATGQRVTLRCSPRSGDLSVYWYQQSLDQGLQFLIQYYNGEERAKGNILERFSAQQFPDLHSELNLSSLELGDSALYFCASSGGRYQETQYFGPGTRLLVL.

The rearrangement uses TRBV6-6 and TRBJ1-2; D perhaps matches TRBD1 (5 bases). CDR3 length: 11 amino acids. Germline V gene data show CDR1 as MNHNY and CDR2 as SVGAGI (reference sequence). Trimming left V 9 bases short and J 8 bases short, with 13 bases between. The CDR3 nucleotides are TGTGCCAGTTGGGGAGGGACCGGCTACACCTTC. Amino acid sequence: CASWGGTGYTF.

The chain combines TRBV2 with TRBJ2-1; maybe TRBD1 (6 bases). Trimming stripped 8 bases from V and 8 bases from J, with 19 bases between. The CDR3 covers 14 residues. Germline assignment: CDR1 SNHLY and CDR2 FYNNEI. The DNA of the CDR3 is TGTGCCAGCTCCAATATTCCAGGGGTGGATGAGCAGTTCTTC. It yields the protein CASSNIPGVDEQFF.

The chain combines TRBV5-1 with TRBJ1-2; weak D call: TRBD1 (6 bases). This CDR3 contains 15 residues. V shed 0 bases and J shed 2 bases, with 11 bases lying between them. The germline V gene has CDR1 SGHRS and CDR2 YFSETQ. The CDR3 here is CASSLGSQGNYGYTF. In DNA, the CDR3 is TGCGCCAGCAGCTTGGGGTCGCAGGGGAACTATGGCTACACCTTC. Full variable domain (missing parts from reference TRBV5-1 and TRBJ1-2): KAGVTQTPRYLIKTRGQQVTLSCSPISGHRSVSWYQQTPGQGLQFLFEYFSETQRNKGNFPGRFSGRQFSNSRSEMNVSTLELGDSALYLCASSLGSQGNYGYTFGSGTRLTVV.

CDR3 coding DNA: TGTGCCAGCAGCTTTTTAGCGGGGGGGCTCTACGAGCAGTACTTC. Encoded protein: CASSFLAGGLYEQYF. The chain has TRBV7-2 and TRBJ2-7; 11 nucleotides match TRBD2. V shed 3 bases and J 3 bases; nucleotides not matched to a gene: 4. In germline, CDR1 is SGHTA, CDR2 FQGNSA. The CDR3 covers 15 residues. Variable domain in full (rest from reference TRBV7-2 and TRBJ2-7): GAGVSQSPSNKVTEKGKDVELRCDPISGHTALYWYRQSLGQGLEFLIYFQGNSAPDKSGLPSDRFSAERTGGSVSTLTIQRTQQEDSAVYLCASSFLAGGLYEQYFGPGTRLTVT.

The chain recombines TRBV2 with TRBJ2-1, with D tentatively TRBD1 (5 bases). V dropped 11 bases and J dropped 4 bases, with 12 bases sitting between them. This CDR3 region has 12 residues. Germline lookup yields CDR1 SNHLY and CDR2 FYNNEI. The CDR3 spells CAQGTPYNEQFF. As DNA, the CDR3 is TGTGCCCAGGGAACGCCTTACAATGAGCAGTTCTTC. The full variable domain, with the rest looked up from reference TRBV2 and TRBJ2-1, is EPEVTQTPSHQVTQMGQEVILRCVPISNHLYFYWYRQILGQKVEFLVSFYNNEISEKSEIFDDQFSVERPDGSNFTLKIRSTKLEDSAMYFCAQGTPYNEQFFGPGTRLTVL.

The chain's CDR3 is CASRPPSGGSYEQYF. In DNA form, the CDR3 reads TGTGCCAGCAGGCCCCCTAGCGGGGGATCCTACGAGCAGTACTTC. This chain joins TRBV25-1 and TRBJ2-7; 10 bases align to TRBD2. Germline V gene data show CDR1 as MGHDK and CDR2 as SYGVNS. J lost 1 base, V lost 6 bases, and 6 bases had no gene match. The CDR3 consists of 15 residues.

The chain has TRBV11-2 and TRBJ1-5; 9 bases agree with TRBD1. The trim removed 0 bases at V and 7 bases at J, leaving 7 bases unmatched. CDR3 length: 16 residues. Looked up from germline, CDR1 is SGHAT and CDR2 is FQNNGV. CDR3 DNA: TGTGCCAGCAGCTTAGAGTTCGCGGACAGGGGACAGCCCCAGCATTTT. This sequence encodes CASSLEFADRGQPQHF.

On this clone itself: Germline and junction disagree at one end, which may indicate a read error. The V gene is TRBV6-8, the J gene TRBJ1-1; TRBD1 might be the D (5 bases). There are 16 residues in the CDR3. CDR1 and CDR2 from the germline V gene are MNHGY and SAAAGT. CDR3 nucleotides: TGTGCCGGCAGTTATAGTGCAGGGTCGGTGAACACTGAAGCTTTCTTT. Residues: CAGSYSAGSVNTEAFF.

The V call is TRBV21-1, the J call TRBJ2-5; the table's D call TRBD2 went unverified against the DNA. TRBV21-1 is recorded as a pseudogene. The CDR3 runs to 13 residues. CDR3 residues: CASLGGEEETQYF. The CDR3 nucleotides read TGTGCCAGTCTAGGGGGGGAGGAAGAGACCCAGTACTTC.

J is TRBJ1-2 and V is TRBV7-6; no firm D call. Trimming took 2 bases from V and 8 from J, leaving 18 bases between them. CDR3 length: 15 amino acids. Per germline, CDR1 SGHVS and CDR2 FNYEAQ. The CDR3, as DNA: TGTGCCAGCAGCTTACTAGATCCTCCCGGTGGCGGCTACACCTTC. Its protein is CASSLLDPPGGGYTF.

V usage is TRBV7-9 and J usage is TRBJ2-1; D might be TRBD2 (5 bases). CDR3 length: 13 residues. Trimming stripped 8 bases from V and 3 bases from J, with 11 bases between. Germline-derived CDR1 and CDR2 are SEHNR and FQNEAQ (reference sequence). DNA of the CDR3: TGTGCCAGCGGAGAAGCGGACTACAATGAGCAGTTCTTC. Its protein product is CASGEADYNEQFF.

The chain employs TRBV29-1 and TRBJ2-4, with 7 bases matching TRBD1. This CDR3 is 11 amino acids long. Germline CDR1 is SQVTM and CDR2 is ANQGSEA. Trimming cost V 5 bases and J 6 bases; bases outside gene matches: 1. The CDR3 spells CSVWDRNIQYF. The CDR3 DNA sequence: TGCAGCGTTTGGGACAGAAACATTCAGTACTTC.

V gene TRBV5-4 combines with J gene TRBJ2-7, with 10 bases aligning to TRBD2. J gave up 9 bases and V 4 bases, and 10 bases lay outside the gene matches. This CDR3 comprises 14 residues. Per the germline V gene, CDR1 is SGHNT and CDR2 is YYREEE (reference sequence). For the CDR3, the DNA is TGTGCCAGCAGCCAGGAAAGCGGGGGGGCAAGGCAGTACTTC. This translates into CASSQESGGARQYF.

The chain couples TRBV4-1 to TRBJ1-1; 11 bases align to TRBD1. Germline V lookup: CDR1 MGHRA, CDR2 YSYEKL. Trimming cost V 1 base and J 4 bases; bases outside gene matches: 8. This CDR3 spans 17 amino acids. The DNA of the CDR3 is TGCGCCAGCAGCCAAGGGTGGACAGGGGGCGCTTCCACTGAAGCTTTCTTT. It translates to CASSQGWTGGASTEAFF.